This T cell receptor beta chain was identified during a study of siplizumab effects on memory and regulatory T cells. It was about 100,000 TCR templates that were assayed per sample. Method: immunoSEQ multiplex PCR; TCRdb's copy keeps in-frame clones and lacks some. This table has tens of thousands of clones, around four fifths appearing once. Study outcomes and limitations: Proliferating siplizumab-culture Treg suppressive function went unconfirmed.

Germline CDR1 and CDR2: SGHNT and YENEEA. V gave up 5 bases and J gave up 0 bases, with 15 bases separating them. CDR3 length: 16 residues. Regarding this clone: The antigen is undetermined.

The TCR originated in a human donor in good health. The rearrangement links TRBV11-3 to TRBJ2-3; the D call may be TRBD1 or TRBD2 (5 bases each). Sequenced: memory CD4+ T cells sorted from blood. CDR3 nucleotides: TGTGCCAGCAGCCGGGGCGGGTCCGTTAGCACAGATACGCAGTATTTT. It yields the protein CASSRGGSVSTDTQYF.